A selection of T cell receptor beta chains follows, all from one sample in a study of T cell repertoires in cytomegalovirus infection. No antigens are known for them. TCRdb called the reads again in MiXCR, with one record for every CDR3 protein. The profile shows around 430,000 distinct CDR3 sequences, approximately 46% of them singletons. Sequenced material: cultured PBMCs, taken from culture after CMV antigen stimulation. The receptors were sampled from a human donor in good health (CMV status not recorded). Some clones in this sample may be carry-over from other donors' samples. CDR3s include the opening cysteine and the closing phenylalanine or tryptophan. D genes are given only for firm matches. Not all rows give a size; the values are once, few, many and, for expanded clones, a class.

clone size	V gene	CDR3 length	J gene	D gene	CDR3 DNA	CDR3 protein
.	TRBV11-3	16	TRBJ2-3	TRBD2	TGTGCCAGCAGCTTACGGGCGGGGGGACCGACAGATACGCAGTATTTT	CASSLRAGGPTDTQYF
few	TRBV7-2	11	TRBJ2-1	.	TGTGCCAGCAGCTATCGAGGGGAGCAGTTCTTC	CASSYRGEQFF
.	TRBV2	13	TRBJ1-2	.	TGTGCCAGCAGTGACGCGGGAAGGGGCGGCTACACCTTC	CASSDAGRGGYTF
.	TRBV6-5	14	TRBJ1-6	.	TGTGCCAGTCGGGGAACAGATCATAATTCACCCCTCCACTTT	CASRGTDHNSPLHF
.	TRBV12-3/TRBV12-4	14	TRBJ2-5	TRBD1	TGTGCCAGCGGACAGGGGTCGTACCAAGAGACCCAGTACTTC	CASGQGSYQETQYF
many	TRBV7-2	15	TRBJ2-1	TRBD2	TGTGCCAGCAGCCCAGCGGGCGGGAGAAGGGATGAGCAGTTCTTC	CASSPAGGRRDEQFF
.	TRBV7-4	14	TRBJ2-7	.	TGTGCCAGCAGCTTAGAGGGTCGTCCCTACGAGCAGTACTTC	CASSLEGRPYEQYF
.	TRBV6-1	13	TRBJ1-1	TRBD1	TGTGCCAGCAGGACACAGGGGGCGTTGAAAGCTTTCTTT	CASRTQGALKAFF
.	TRBV6-2/TRBV6-3	15	TRBJ1-2	TRBD1	TGTGCCAGCACCCCCCACCGACAGGGTTCGGATGGCTACACCTTC	CASTPHRQGSDGYTF
.	TRBV28	15	TRBJ2-7	TRBD1	TGTGCCAGTTCCGATCCAGGGACAGCAACCTACGAGCAGTACTTC	CASSDPGTATYEQYF
.	TRBV6-1	13	TRBJ2-2	.	TGTGCCGGAAAAGGGGTTTCTACCGGGGAGCTGTTTTTT	CAGKGVSTGELFF
.	TRBV7-6	18	TRBJ2-3	TRBD2	TGTGCCAGCAGCCCTCTAGCGGGGGGGCGTAGAGAGACAGATACGCAGTATTTT	CASSPLAGGRRETDTQYF
.	TRBV6-1	16	TRBJ1-6	.	TGTGCCAGCAGTGAAGGCCGGTGGACCCTCAATTCACCCCTCCACTTT	CASSEGRWTLNSPLHF
few	TRBV7-6	14	TRBJ2-1	.	TGTGCCAGCAGCCGCGGGGACAGCCACAATGAGCAGTTCTTC	CASSRGDSHNEQFF
.	TRBV2	13	TRBJ1-1	.	TGTGCCAGCACCCCCATGGTTGAGCCTGAAGCTTTCTTT	CASTPMVEPEAFF
.	TRBV7-9	14	TRBJ1-1	.	TGTGCCAGCAGCCCAAGTGGACATGACACTGAAGCTTTCTTT	CASSPSGHDTEAFF
many	TRBV7-8	18	TRBJ2-1	TRBD2	TGTGCCAGCAGCTTGGGGATTCGAGCGGGGGGGCGGTACAATGAGCAGTTCTTC	CASSLGIRAGGRYNEQFF
.	TRBV6-1	13	TRBJ2-2	.	TGTGCCAGCAGCCCACATTTTACCGGGGAGCTGTTTTTT	CASSPHFTGELFF
once	TRBV7-2	11	TRBJ2-3	TRBD2	TGTGCCAGCAGCTGGGGGGGTTCACAGTATTTT	CASSWGGSQYF
many	TRBV7-2	14	TRBJ2-2	.	TGTGCCAGCAGCTTAGCCGGAGGGACCGGGGAGCTGTTTTTT	CASSLAGGTGELFF
.	TRBV10-3	18	TRBJ1-4	TRBD1	TGTGCCACAAATCCGGGACAGGGGGCCCATACAACTAATGAAAAACTGTTTTTT	CATNPGQGAHTTNEKLFF
.	TRBV4-3	14	TRBJ1-2	TRBD1	TGCGCCAGCAGCGGGGTGACAGGGGCGCATGGCTACACCTTC	CASSGVTGAHGYTF
.	TRBV29-1	15	TRBJ2-1	TRBD2	TGCAGCGGACTGGGGCGGGAGGGCGGGTACAATGAGCAGTTCTTC	CSGLGREGGYNEQFF
.	TRBV2	14	TRBJ1-6	TRBD1	TGTGCCAGCAGTGAACTACAGGGGAAATCACCCCTCCACTTT	CASSELQGKSPLHF
once	TRBV18	14	TRBJ2-2	.	TGTGCCAGCTCACCACCAGGTCGAGCCGGGGAGCTGTTTTTT	CASSPPGRAGELFF
.	TRBV7-2	16	TRBJ2-5	TRBD2	TGTGCCAGCAGCTTAAGGCCTAGCGGGATTAAAGAGACCCAGTACTTC	CASSLRPSGIKETQYF
.	TRBV30	11	TRBJ2-7	.	TGTGCCTGGAGTGTAGGGGGTAGGCAGTACTTC	CAWSVGGRQYF
.	TRBV2	14	TRBJ1-5	.	TGTGCCAGCAGTTTCGGGACTAGCAATCAGCCCCAGCATTTT	CASSFGTSNQPQHF
.	TRBV4-1	16	TRBJ2-5	TRBD2	TGCGCCAGCAGCCCCCTCGGACCGGGAGGTCAAGAGACCCAGTACTTC	CASSPLGPGGQETQYF
.	TRBV6-2/TRBV6-3	14	TRBJ1-5	.	TGTGCCAGCAGTTACGCGTTCGGGGATCAGCCCCAGCATTTT	CASSYAFGDQPQHF
.	TRBV7-2	14	TRBJ2-3	TRBD2	TGTGCCAGCGGGATAGCGGGAGGTTCAGATACGCAGTATTTT	CASGIAGGSDTQYF